Listed below are T cell receptor beta chains from one sample, sequenced in a study of shared clonotypes between healthy human individuals. Data came from immunoSEQ multiplex PCR; TCRdb stores just in-frame clones and leaves some out. Of about 450,000 clones listed, about four fifths are singletons. Input material: PBMCs. All receptors come from a woman in her thirties or forties in good health. Some clones in this sample may be carry-over from other donors' samples. CDR3s include the opening cysteine and the closing phenylalanine or tryptophan. D genes are given only for firm matches. Some rows have no size entry. The others give once, few or many, or a class for an expanded clone.

J gene	D gene	clone size	V gene	CDR3 protein	CDR3 DNA
TRBJ2-6	-	-	TRBV28	CASSSRRAGANVLTF	TGTGCCAGCAGTTCCCGCAGGGCTGGGGCCAACGTCCTGACTTTC
TRBJ2-7	-	-	TRBV10-3	CAISELYEQYF	TGTGCCATCAGTGAGCTCTACGAGCAGTACTTC
TRBJ2-1	-	-	TRBV9	CASSVIGSGNEQFF	TGTGCCAGCAGCGTAATAGGGAGTGGGAATGAGCAGTTCTTC
TRBJ2-1	TRBD2	few	TRBV4-1	CASSPRLAGLYNEQFF	TGCGCCAGCAGCCCCCGACTAGCGGGCTTATACAATGAGCAGTTCTTC
TRBJ2-4	TRBD2	once	TRBV4-1	CASSQPGLDDIQYF	TGCGCCAGCAGCCAACCGGGACTAGACGACATTCAGTACTTC
TRBJ2-7	-	-	TRBV19	CASSTNRVAYEQYF	TGTGCCAGTAGTACGAACAGGGTGGCCTACGAGCAGTACTTC
TRBJ2-1	TRBD2	-	TRBV5-4	CASSLGGLAGVAYNEQFF	TGTGCCAGCAGCTTGGGAGGGCTAGCGGGGGTCGCGTACAATGAGCAGTTCTTC
TRBJ2-3	-	-	TRBV4-1	CASSQGGRPNTDTQYF	TGCGCCAGCAGCCAAGGCGGACGGCCTAACACAGATACGCAGTATTTT
TRBJ2-7	-	-	TRBV7-3	CASSLRVRAQEQYF	TGTGCCAGCAGCTTAAGGGTCAGGGCCCAAGAGCAGTACTTC
TRBJ2-2	-	-	TRBV5-6	CASRVASHTGELFF	TGTGCCAGCAGAGTGGCTAGCCACACCGGGGAGCTGTTTTTT
TRBJ1-2	TRBD1	-	TRBV6-1	CASRGTGGHGYTF	TGTGCCAGCAGGGGGACAGGGGGCCATGGCTACACCTTC
TRBJ2-7	TRBD2	-	TRBV6-4	CASCGTSRSYEQYF	TGTGCCAGCTGCGGGACTAGCAGATCCTACGAGCAGTACTTC
TRBJ2-6	-	once	TRBV7-9	CASSYPGYGANVLTF	TGTGCCAGCAGCTACCCTGGGTACGGGGCCAACGTCCTGACTTTC
TRBJ2-7	-	once	TRBV28	CASSALRREQYF	TGTGCCAGCAGCGCCCTGAGAAGAGAGCAGTACTTC
TRBJ2-2	-	-	TRBV9	CASNPGNTGELFF	TGTGCCAGCAACCCCGGGAACACCGGGGAGCTGTTTTTT
TRBJ2-1	TRBD2	-	TRBV7-3	CASSLLGGRGGAYNEQFF	TGTGCCAGCAGCTTATTGGGCGGGAGAGGAGGGGCCTACAATGAGCAGTTCTTC
TRBJ2-1	TRBD2	-	TRBV4-1	CASSQDFSGSFNEQFF	TGCGCCAGCAGCCAAGATTTTAGCGGGAGTTTCAATGAGCAGTTCTTC
TRBJ2-5	-	-	TRBV29-1	CSADPGASQETQYF	TGCAGTGCTGACCCCGGGGCATCTCAAGAGACCCAGTACTTC
TRBJ2-2	TRBD2	-	TRBV9	CASSVGQGTSGGNTGELFF	TGTGCCAGCAGCGTGGGGCAGGGGACTAGCGGGGGAAACACCGGGGAGCTGTTTTTT
TRBJ1-3	-	-	TRBV4-1	CASSERGLTGNTIYF	TGCGCCAGCAGCGAAAGGGGTTTGACTGGAAACACCATATATTTT
TRBJ1-3	-	few	TRBV7-7	CASSPDSSGNTIYF	TGTGCCAGCAGTCCTGACAGCTCTGGAAACACCATATATTTT
TRBJ2-7	-	-	TRBV2	CASSFVAGQWQRPTYEQYF	TGTGCCAGCAGTTTCGTGGCGGGACAGTGGCAACGACCAACCTACGAGCAGTACTTC
TRBJ1-5	-	-	TRBV5-5	CASSPNTEFNQPQHF	TGTGCCAGCAGCCCAAATACGGAGTTCAATCAGCCCCAGCATTTT
TRBJ2-1	TRBD1	-	TRBV28	CASSSPRDRARNEQFF	TGTGCCAGCAGTTCCCCAAGGGACAGGGCCCGAAATGAGCAGTTCTTC
TRBJ1-2	-	-	TRBV28	CASSLDGRSYTF	TGTGCCAGCAGTTTAGACGGGAGATCCTACACCTTC
TRBJ2-1	-	-	TRBV27	CASSPTLGGNEQFF	TGTGCCAGCAGTCCAACCCTCGGGGGAAATGAGCAGTTCTTC
TRBJ1-5	-	-	TRBV7-2	CASSLDLLGSNQPQHF	TGTGCCAGCAGCTTGGACCTCCTTGGGAGCAATCAGCCCCAGCATTTT
TRBJ2-2	-	-	TRBV5-4	CASSSDPSGELFF	TGTGCCAGCAGCTCGGACCCGAGTGGGGAGCTGTTTTTT
TRBJ2-1	TRBD2	-	TRBV5-4	CASSLVILAGGSYNEQFF	TGTGCCAGCAGCTTGGTTATCCTAGCGGGTGGCTCCTACAATGAGCAGTTCTTC
TRBJ2-1	-	-	TRBV6-6	CASSTQGGSYNEQFF	TGTGCCAGCAGTACTCAAGGAGGCTCCTACAATGAGCAGTTCTTC
TRBJ1-1	TRBD1	-	TRBV7-9	CASSSQGAKGDTEAFF	TGTGCCAGCAGCTCCCAGGGGGCGAAGGGGGACACTGAAGCTTTCTTT
TRBJ1-6	-	-	TRBV4-3	CASSQDRKGRHNSPLHF	TGCGCCAGCAGCCAAGATCGGAAGGGCCGACATAATTCACCCCTCCACTTT
TRBJ2-1	TRBD2	few	TRBV7-2	CASSFNPAGVSNEQFF	TGTGCCAGCAGCTTCAACCCAGCGGGAGTAAGTAATGAGCAGTTCTTC
TRBJ2-1	TRBD2	-	TRBV11-2	CASSLAGTSNEQFF	TGTGCCAGCAGCTTAGCCGGGACTAGCAATGAGCAGTTCTTC
TRBJ1-1	-	-	TRBV7-2	CASSLGLGGEAFF	TGTGCCAGCAGCTTGGGCCTGGGGGGTGAAGCTTTCTTT
TRBJ1-4	TRBD1	-	TRBV4-1	CASSQADRNEKLFF	TGCGCCAGCAGCCAAGCGGACAGGAATGAAAAACTGTTTTTT
TRBJ2-7	-	few	TRBV7-2	CASSLNPVETLYF	TGTGCCAGCAGCTTAAATCCGGTCGAAACCCTGTACTTC
TRBJ2-1	-	-	TRBV4-1	CATRLESSYNEQFF	TGCGCCACCAGATTGGAGAGCTCCTACAATGAGCAGTTCTTC
TRBJ1-4	TRBD1	-	TRBV5-1	CASSTEGAANEKLFF	TGCGCCAGCAGCACCGAGGGGGCGGCTAATGAAAAACTGTTTTTT
TRBJ2-2	TRBD1	-	TRBV2	CASSDRGPDTGELFF	TGTGCCAGCAGTGACAGGGGGCCCGACACCGGGGAGCTGTTTTTT
TRBJ2-7	TRBD1	-	TRBV5-1	CASSTGQGSPYEQYF	TGCGCCAGCAGCACCGGACAGGGATCGCCCTACGAGCAGTACTTC
TRBJ2-5	-	-	TRBV5-1	CASSFGGLETQYF	TGCGCCAGCAGCTTTGGGGGGCTAGAGACCCAGTACTTC
TRBJ2-5	TRBD2	-	TRBV18	CASSPGLLAGAETQYF	TGTGCCAGCTCACCAGGTTTGCTAGCGGGAGCAGAGACCCAGTACTTC
TRBJ2-5	-	-	TRBV18	CASSPPGAQETQYF	TGTGCCAGCTCACCACCGGGGGCTCAAGAGACCCAGTACTTC
TRBJ2-7	TRBD2	-	TRBV14	CASSPSGPLYEQYF	TGTGCCAGCAGTCCTAGCGGACCACTCTACGAGCAGTACTTC
TRBJ2-1	TRBD2	-	TRBV6-4	CASSDKAGSGDEQFF	TGTGCCAGCAGTGATAAAGCGGGGTCCGGCGATGAGCAGTTCTTC
TRBJ2-5	-	-	TRBV7-7	CASSRDQETQYF	TGTGCTAGCAGCCGGGACCAAGAGACCCAGTACTTC
TRBJ2-3	-	-	TRBV28	CASMHVNTDTQYF	TGTGCCAGTATGCATGTTAACACAGATACGCAGTATTTT
TRBJ2-7	-	-	TRBV11-2	CASSLGGARGYEQYF	TGTGCCAGCAGCTTAGGGGGGGCCAGGGGTTACGAGCAGTACTTC
TRBJ2-2	TRBD1	-	TRBV18	CASSPRPGTGSGDTGELFF	TGTGCCAGCTCACCTCGTCCCGGGACAGGGTCGGGGGACACCGGGGAGCTGTTTTTT
TRBJ1-2	-	many	TRBV30	CAWSPGLSYGYTF	TGTGCCTGGAGTCCTGGCTTAAGCTATGGCTACACCTTC
TRBJ2-5	TRBD2	-	TRBV5-4	CASSKEGLAVQETQYF	TGTGCCAGCAGCAAAGAGGGACTAGCGGTCCAAGAGACCCAGTACTTC
TRBJ2-3	TRBD2	-	TRBV14	CASSQYSGRTRQETDTQYF	TGTGCCAGCAGCCAATATAGCGGGAGGACCAGGCAGGAAACAGATACGCAGTATTTT
TRBJ2-7	-	once	TRBV7-8	CASSLPGSSYEQYF	TGTGCCAGCAGCTTGCCCGGAAGCTCCTACGAGCAGTACTTC
TRBJ1-1	-	few	TRBV10-2	CASRLLGGSAFF	TGCGCCAGCAGACTGCTAGGCGGCAGCGCTTTCTTT
TRBJ1-4	-	-	TRBV6-6	CATSQGVANEKLFF	TGTGCCACGTCCCAGGGAGTCGCTAATGAAAAACTGTTTTTT
TRBJ1-3	TRBD1	-	TRBV9	CASSVLTGGRNTIYF	TGTGCCAGCAGCGTACTGACAGGGGGCAGAAACACCATATATTTT
TRBJ2-3	TRBD2	-	TRBV11-2	CASSSVALAGGTSTDTQYF	TGTGCCAGCAGCTCGGTGGCTCTAGCGGGAGGGACTAGCACAGATACGCAGTATTTT
TRBJ2-5	-	-	TRBV7-8	CASSWARGRGETQYF	TGTGCCAGCAGCTGGGCGCGGGGGCGTGGGGAGACCCAGTACTTC
TRBJ2-3	-	-	TRBV19	CASSISYGTRTDTQYF	TGTGCCAGTAGTATTTCTTACGGGACACGCACAGATACGCAGTATTTT